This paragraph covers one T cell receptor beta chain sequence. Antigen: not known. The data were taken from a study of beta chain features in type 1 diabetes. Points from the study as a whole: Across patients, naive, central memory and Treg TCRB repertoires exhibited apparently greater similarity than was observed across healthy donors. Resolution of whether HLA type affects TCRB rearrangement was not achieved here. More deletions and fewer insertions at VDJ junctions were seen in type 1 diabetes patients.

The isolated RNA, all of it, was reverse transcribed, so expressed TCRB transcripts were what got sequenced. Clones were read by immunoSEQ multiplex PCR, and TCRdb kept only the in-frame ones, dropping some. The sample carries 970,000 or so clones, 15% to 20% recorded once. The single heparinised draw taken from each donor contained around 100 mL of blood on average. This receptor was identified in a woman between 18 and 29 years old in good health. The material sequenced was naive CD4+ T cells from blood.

The DNA of the CDR3 is TGTGCCAGCAGCCTTGGGACTAGCGTCAATGAGCAGTTCTTC. Translating gives CASSLGTSVNEQFF. The rearrangement uses TRBV7-9 and TRBJ2-1; 10 bases are shared with TRBD2. J gave up 6 bases and V 5 bases, and 4 bases lay outside the gene matches. CDR3 length: 14 residues. Looked up from germline, CDR1 is SEHNR and CDR2 is FQNEAQ (reference sequence). The full variable domain, with the rest looked up from reference TRBV7-9 and TRBJ2-1, is DTGVSQNPRHKITKRGQNVTFRCDPISEHNRLYWYRQTLGQGPEFLTYFQNEAQLEKSRLLSDRFSAERPKGSFSTLEIQRTEQGDSAMYLCASSLGTSVNEQFFGPGTRLTVL.